These 19 T cell receptor beta chains came from one sample sequenced in a study of CD4+ T cells in melanoma. The protocol was immunoSEQ multiplex PCR, while the TCRdb copy is restricted to in-frame clones and leaves out a portion. The profile covers about 11,000 clones, with about 63% appearing a single time and roughly 15% taken by the ten largest. Sequencing was done on a sample of cells from a culture (not recorded whether cultured in vitro). The receptor source for this set is a human donor with melanoma.

CDR3 residues: CASSHSIGRTGGNSPLHF. Here the CDR3 DNA reads TGTGCCAGCAGTCACTCTATCGGTCGGACAGGCGGCAATTCACCCCTCCACTTT. The chain recombines TRBV14 with TRBJ1-6, with 7 bases lining up with TRBD1. Germline CDR1 reads SGHDN; CDR2 reads FVKESK. CDR3 size: 18 residues. J gave up 7 bases and V 6 bases, and 18 bases lay outside the gene matches.

This chain uses TRBV5-1 with TRBJ1-4; the D gene is possibly TRBD1 (5 bases). The CDR3 covers 16 residues. Per germline, CDR1 SGHRS and CDR2 YFSETQ. V was shortened by 0 bases and J by 4 bases, with 13 bases between the two germline ends. CDR3 in amino acids: CASSLATTGGNEKLFF. In DNA, the CDR3 is TGCGCCAGCAGCTTGGCCACTACGGGGGGTAATGAAAAACTGTTTTTT.

The rearrangement uses TRBV6-1 and TRBJ1-5; D is ambiguous. The V end lost 7 bases, the J end lost 5 bases, and 18 bases lay between the germline ends. This CDR3 has 15 amino acids. Germline CDR1 and CDR2: MNHNS and SASEGT. CDR3 residues: CASKVGLSTDQPQHF. In DNA, the CDR3 is TGTGCCAGCAAGGTGGGCCTTAGCACCGATCAGCCCCAGCATTTT.

V and J are TRBV11-1 and TRBJ1-2; D is unresolved. V was shortened by 1 base and J by 0 bases, with 9 bases between the two germline ends. Germline V gene data show CDR1 as SGHAT and CDR2 as FQDESV (reference sequence). The CDR3 runs to 15 residues. Here the CDR3 reads CASSLGGRANYGYTF. The DNA of the CDR3 is TGTGCCAGCAGCTTAGGTGGGCGAGCTAACTATGGCTACACCTTC. Complete variable domain (other parts from reference TRBV11-1 and TRBJ1-2): EAEVAQSPRYKITEKSQAVAFWCDPISGHATLYWYRQILGQGPELLVQFQDESVVDDSQLPKDRFSAERLKGVDSTLKIQPAELGDSAMYLCASSLGGRANYGYTFGSGTRLTVV.

V gene TRBV19 combines with J gene TRBJ1-1; 11 bases map to TRBD1. Germline CDR1 LNHDA, CDR2 SQIVND (reference sequence). This CDR3 contains 16 residues. V lost 6 bases to trimming and J lost 3 bases; unmatched junction nucleotides: 9. CDR3 DNA sequence: TGTGCCAGTAGCCTCAGGACAGGGGGCAGGGACACTGAAGCTTTCTTT. This encodes CASSLRTGGRDTEAFF.

The gene calls are TRBV30 and TRBJ2-7, with a tentative D call TRBD2 (5 bases). CDR3 length: 14 amino acids. V gave up 0 bases and J gave up 3 bases, with 12 bases separating them. Germline V gene data show CDR1 as GTSNPN and CDR2 as SVGIG (reference sequence). Written as DNA, the CDR3 is TGTGCCTGGAGTGTACGAGGGTTCAACTACGAGCAGTACTTC. Translating it yields CAWSVRGFNYEQYF.

This clone was seen only once. The rearrangement links TRBV11-2 to TRBJ2-7; 7 bases agree with TRBD2. Germline CDR1 is SGHAT and CDR2 is FQNNGV. Trimming cost V 5 bases and J 3 bases; bases outside gene matches: 4. The CDR3 loop spans 13 amino acids. CDR3 amino acids: CASSRGVGYEQYF. CDR3 DNA sequence: TGTGCCAGCAGCCGGGGGGTCGGCTACGAGCAGTACTTC.

The gene calls are TRBV7-9 and TRBJ1-6, with D tentatively TRBD1 (6 bases). CDR1 SEHNR and CDR2 FQNEAQ come from the germline V gene (reference sequence). CDR3 length: 14 residues. V was pared by 5 bases and J by 8 bases, with 13 bases between. In DNA, the CDR3 is TGTGCCAGCAGCAGGACAGACGTGGATTCACCCCTCCACTTT. The encoded protein is CASSRTDVDSPLHF.

V gene TRBV6-1 combines with J gene TRBJ2-7; D gene unclear. Germline CDR1 and CDR2: MNHNS and SASEGT. Trimming removed 7 bases at V and 2 bases at J, with 18 bases between. This CDR3 comprises 15 residues. Here the CDR3 reads CASIKSPGQTYEQYF. For the CDR3, the DNA is TGTGCCAGCATCAAAAGCCCGGGCCAAACCTACGAGCAGTACTTC.

This clone appeared a single time. The CDR3 sequence is CASSPKVGLGTDTQYF. DNA for the CDR3: TGTGCCAGCAGCCCAAAGGTGGGGCTTGGCACAGATACGCAGTATTTT. V and J are TRBV9 and TRBJ2-3; D is possibly TRBD1 (5 bases). The germline V and J ends were trimmed by 4 bases and 1 base, with 16 bases remaining between them. The CDR3 is 16 amino acids. Germline CDR1 reads SGDLS; CDR2 reads YYNGEE. The variable domain in full, completed from reference TRBV9 and TRBJ2-3, reads DSGVTQTPKHLITATGQRVTLRCSPRSGDLSVYWYQQSLDQGLQFLIQYYNGEERAKGNILERFSAQQFPDLHSELNLSSLELGDSALYFCASSPKVGLGTDTQYFGPGTRLTVL.

The gene calls are TRBV7-3 and TRBJ2-1, with D unresolved. Trimming took off 6 bases at V and 0 bases at J, with 12 bases between the two ends. This CDR3 is built from 15 residues. The germline gives CDR1 SGHTA, CDR2 FQGTGA. CDR3 DNA: TGTGCCAGCAGATTAGAAAGTAGCTCCTACAATGAGCAGTTCTTC. It specifies CASRLESSSYNEQFF.

The J gene is TRBJ2-2, the V gene TRBV5-6, with TRBD1 matching 9 bases. CDR1 is SGHDT and CDR2 is YYEEEE in the germline V gene. V lost 3 bases, J lost 6 bases, and 6 bases stayed unmatched. The CDR3 has 15 residues. The CDR3 coding sequence is TGTGCCAGCAGCTGGACAGGGGTGAGGGCCGGGGAGCTGTTTTTT. This encodes CASSWTGVRAGELFF.

The V gene is TRBV7-2, the J gene TRBJ1-1; D gene unclear. CDR1 and CDR2 from the germline V gene are SGHTA and FQGNSA. V shed 5 bases and J shed 0 bases, with 10 bases lying between them. The CDR3 is 14 residues long. The CDR3 loop reads CASSLAGLNTEAFF. Here the CDR3 DNA reads TGTGCCAGCAGCCTGGCAGGACTGAACACTGAAGCTTTCTTT.

The chain carries TRBV11-2 and TRBJ2-3; D unclear. With 3 bases removed from V and 4 bases from J, the gap between germline ends came to 8 bases. The germline gives CDR1 SGHAT, CDR2 FQNNGV. CDR3 length equals 13 residues. CDR3 DNA: TGTGCCAGCAGCTTTGCCACGGCAGATACGCAGTATTTT. Protein: CASSFATADTQYF.

This clone appeared a single time. The CDR3: CAWSAGSYSYNSPLHF. CDR3 nucleotide sequence: TGTGCCTGGAGTGCAGGGTCCTACTCCTATAATTCACCCCTCCACTTT. The rearrangement uses TRBV30 and TRBJ1-6, with D perhaps TRBD1 (5 bases). Germline V gene sequence: CDR1 GTSNPN, CDR2 SVGIG (reference sequence). V dropped 1 base and J dropped 0 bases, with 10 bases sitting between them. The CDR3 totals 16 residues.

This clone was detected a few times. The CDR3: CAWSPQGGQPQHF. DNA for the CDR3: TGTGCCTGGAGTCCCCAGGGCGGCCAGCCCCAGCATTTT. The V gene is TRBV30, the J gene TRBJ1-5; D may be TRBD1 (5 bases). The germline gives CDR1 GTSNPN, CDR2 SVGIG (reference sequence). Trimming pared 2 bases from V and 7 bases from J, leaving 12 bases between. This CDR3 region has 13 residues.

The chain recombines TRBV7-8 with TRBJ2-7; TRBD2 aligns across 8 bases. V dropped 5 bases and J dropped 3; count of bases not matched to a gene: 9. Germline loops: CDR1 SGHVS, CDR2 FQNEAQ. The CDR3 extends over 15 amino acids. The CDR3 region has the DNA TGTGCCAGCAGCCCCGGGGGGGATCCGCGCTACGAGCAGTACTTC. It yields the protein CASSPGGDPRYEQYF.

The genes are TRBV6-4 and TRBJ2-3, with a possible D match to TRBD1 (6 bases). Looked up from germline, CDR1 is MRHNA and CDR2 is SNTAGT. The CDR3 is 15 amino acids. Trimming pared 3 bases from V and 2 bases from J, leaving 12 bases between. CDR3 sequence reads: CASSEQGLPTDTQYF. CDR3 nucleotides: TGTGCCAGCAGTGAACAGGGTCTGCCCACAGATACGCAGTATTTT.

The V call is TRBV11-2, the J call TRBJ1-1, with 8 bases that match TRBD1. The CDR3 is 11 amino acids. V lost 1 base, J lost 11 bases, and 0 bases stayed unmatched. From germline, CDR1 is SGHAT and CDR2 FQNNGV. The CDR3, as DNA: TGTGCCAGCAGCTTAGGACAGGGGGCTTTCTTT. Its protein product is CASSLGQGAFF.